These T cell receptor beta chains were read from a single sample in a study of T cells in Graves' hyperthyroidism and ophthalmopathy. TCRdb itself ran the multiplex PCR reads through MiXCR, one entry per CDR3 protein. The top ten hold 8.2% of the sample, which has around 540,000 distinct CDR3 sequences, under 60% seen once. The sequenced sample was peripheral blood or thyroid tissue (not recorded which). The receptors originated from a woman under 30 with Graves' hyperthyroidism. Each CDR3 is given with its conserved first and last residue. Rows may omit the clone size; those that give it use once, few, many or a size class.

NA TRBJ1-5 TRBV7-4 CASSLGMGSASNQPQHF
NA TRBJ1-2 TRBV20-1 CSARASRQGIYGYTF
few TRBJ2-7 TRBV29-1 CSVVGDRALESYEQYF
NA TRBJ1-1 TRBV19 CASRDVLNTEAFF
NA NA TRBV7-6 CASSFSAGATGELFF
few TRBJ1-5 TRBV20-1 CSASVGKSNQPQHF
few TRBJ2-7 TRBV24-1 CATSDNGEAYEQYF
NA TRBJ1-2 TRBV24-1 CATSDLSGNYGYTF
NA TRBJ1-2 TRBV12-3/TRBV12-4 CAFDQSNYGYAF
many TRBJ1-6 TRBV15 CATSRVGRDNSPLHF
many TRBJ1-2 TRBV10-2 CASSESGRGYGYTF
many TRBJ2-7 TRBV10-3 CAISESGNEQYF
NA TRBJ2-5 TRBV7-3 CASSHTGGTQEAQYF
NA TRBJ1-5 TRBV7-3 CASSQTRTAYNQPQHF
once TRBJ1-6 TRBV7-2 CASTEGENSPLHF
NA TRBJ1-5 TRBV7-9 CASTSGNNQPQHF
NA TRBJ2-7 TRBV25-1 CASSYPGTSGSPSEQYF
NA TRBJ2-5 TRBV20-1 CSARGQGRGRGETQYF
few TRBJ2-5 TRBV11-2 CASSEGTEETQYF
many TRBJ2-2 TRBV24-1 CATSEARSLTGELFF
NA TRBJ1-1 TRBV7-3 CASSQEVQGRGAFF
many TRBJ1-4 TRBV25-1 CASSEPGQLNEKLFF
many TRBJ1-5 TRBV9 CASSGGTRPGQPQHF
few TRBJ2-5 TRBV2 CASSIGGAETQYF
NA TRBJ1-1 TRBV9 CASSASVTSNTEAFF
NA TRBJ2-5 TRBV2 CASTPTPQETQYF
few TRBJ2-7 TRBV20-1 CSARTSRRGEQYF
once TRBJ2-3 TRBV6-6 CASSERDRSTDTQYF
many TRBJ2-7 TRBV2 CASSEGQRYEQYF
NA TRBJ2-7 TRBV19 CASSVRDRGGEQYF
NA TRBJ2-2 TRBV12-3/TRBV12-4 CASVSGLAGELFF
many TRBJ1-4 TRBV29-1 CSVKPGGKTEKLFF
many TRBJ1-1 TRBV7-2 CASSVGGPQRAFF
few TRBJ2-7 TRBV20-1 CSAHGGISYEQYF
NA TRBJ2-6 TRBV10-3 CVISESLGISGANVLTF
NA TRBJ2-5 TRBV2 CASTVRPVPFF
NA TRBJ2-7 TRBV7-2 CASSLYEGSAEQYF
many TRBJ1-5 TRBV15 CATSSRVDRGQQPQHF
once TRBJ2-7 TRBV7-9 CASSRERGEQYF
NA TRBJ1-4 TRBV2 CASRPRGQGYEKLSF
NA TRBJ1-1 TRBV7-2 CASSTRQGAGRTEAFF
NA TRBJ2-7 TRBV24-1 CATSPAGGYEQYF
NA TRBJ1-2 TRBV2 CARAWAGIYGYTF
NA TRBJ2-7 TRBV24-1 CASSSRQGNYEQYF
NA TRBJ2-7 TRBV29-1 CSVEGTTVGQYF
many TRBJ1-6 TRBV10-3 CAISESTGNNSPLHF
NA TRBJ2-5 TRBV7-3 CASSPEWGGSRETQYF
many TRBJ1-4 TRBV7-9 CASSLVTGKLFF
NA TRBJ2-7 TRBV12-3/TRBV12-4 CASSSGQGAEQYF
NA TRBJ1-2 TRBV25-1 CASSLARGEYGYTF
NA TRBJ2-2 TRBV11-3 CASSLEDGGSIGGELFF
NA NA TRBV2 CASGTANEQFF
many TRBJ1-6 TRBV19 CASSISELRSPLHF
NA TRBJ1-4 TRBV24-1 CASSAGQATNEKLFF
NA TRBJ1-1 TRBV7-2 CASSWRTGGMNTEAFF
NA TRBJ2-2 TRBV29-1 CSARPGTSGITGELFF
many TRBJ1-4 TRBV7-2 CASSRGTREKLFF
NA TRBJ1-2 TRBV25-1 CASVGTGGDYGYTF